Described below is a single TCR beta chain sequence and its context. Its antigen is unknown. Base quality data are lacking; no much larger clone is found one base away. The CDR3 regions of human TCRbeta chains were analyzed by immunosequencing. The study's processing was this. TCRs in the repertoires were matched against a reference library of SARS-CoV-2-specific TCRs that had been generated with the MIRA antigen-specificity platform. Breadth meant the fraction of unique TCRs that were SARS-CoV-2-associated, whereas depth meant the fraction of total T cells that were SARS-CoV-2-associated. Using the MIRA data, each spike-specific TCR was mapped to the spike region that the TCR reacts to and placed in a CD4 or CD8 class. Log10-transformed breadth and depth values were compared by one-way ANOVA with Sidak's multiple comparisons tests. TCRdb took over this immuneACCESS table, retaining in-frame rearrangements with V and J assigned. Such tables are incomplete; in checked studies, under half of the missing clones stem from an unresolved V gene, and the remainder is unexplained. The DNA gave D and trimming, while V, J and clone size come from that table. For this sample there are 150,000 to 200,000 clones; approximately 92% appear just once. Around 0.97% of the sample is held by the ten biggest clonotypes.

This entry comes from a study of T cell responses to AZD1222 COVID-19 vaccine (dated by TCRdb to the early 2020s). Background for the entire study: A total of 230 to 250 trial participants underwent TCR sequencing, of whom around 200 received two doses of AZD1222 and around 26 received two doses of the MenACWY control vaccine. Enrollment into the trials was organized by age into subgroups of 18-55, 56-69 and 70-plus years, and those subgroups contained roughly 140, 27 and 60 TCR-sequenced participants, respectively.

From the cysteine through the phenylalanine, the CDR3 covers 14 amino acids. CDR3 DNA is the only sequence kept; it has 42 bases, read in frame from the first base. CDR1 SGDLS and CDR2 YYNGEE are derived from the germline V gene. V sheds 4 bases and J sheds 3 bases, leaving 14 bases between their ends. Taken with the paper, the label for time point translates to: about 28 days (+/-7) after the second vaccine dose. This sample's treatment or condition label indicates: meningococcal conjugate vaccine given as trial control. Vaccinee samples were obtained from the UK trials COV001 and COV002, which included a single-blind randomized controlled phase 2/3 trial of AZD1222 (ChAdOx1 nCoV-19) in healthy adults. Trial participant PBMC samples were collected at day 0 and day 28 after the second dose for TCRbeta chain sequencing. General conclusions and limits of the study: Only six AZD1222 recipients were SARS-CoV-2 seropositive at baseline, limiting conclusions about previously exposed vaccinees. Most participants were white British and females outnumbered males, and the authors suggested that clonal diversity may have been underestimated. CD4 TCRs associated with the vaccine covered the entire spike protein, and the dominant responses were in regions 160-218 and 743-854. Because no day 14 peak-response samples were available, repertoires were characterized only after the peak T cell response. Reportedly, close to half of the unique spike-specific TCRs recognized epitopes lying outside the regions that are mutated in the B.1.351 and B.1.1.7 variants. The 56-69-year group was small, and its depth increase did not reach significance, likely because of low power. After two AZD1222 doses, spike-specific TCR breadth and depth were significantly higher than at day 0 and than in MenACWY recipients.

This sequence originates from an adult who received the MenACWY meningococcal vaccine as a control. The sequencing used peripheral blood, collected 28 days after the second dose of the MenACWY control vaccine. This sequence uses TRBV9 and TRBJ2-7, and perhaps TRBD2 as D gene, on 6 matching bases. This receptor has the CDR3 CASSPGGAFYEQYF. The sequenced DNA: TGTGCCAGCAGCCCGGGCGGGGCTTTCTACGAGCAGTACTTC.